Listed below are T cell receptor beta chains from one sample, sequenced in a study of neurological immune-mediated disorders. Via MiXCR, TCRdb re-called the 5' RACE reads, giving one row per CDR3 protein. The sample has around 29,000 distinct CDR3 sequences, approximately 5.2% seen once. Sequencing was carried out using CD4+ T cells from blood. These receptors came from a woman in her forties or fifties in good health. The CDR3 runs from the conserved cysteine through the conserved F or W. The D gene is left open where the match is weak. Rows may omit the clone size; those that give it use once, few, many or a size class.

13	.	TRBV7-3	many	TRBJ2-3	TGTGCCAGCAGCTTATTGGGGGGAGATACGCAGTATTTT	CASSLLGGDTQYF
13	.	TRBV5-1	many	TRBJ2-1	TGCGCCAGCAGTACCGGCCCGTCGGGTGAGCAGTTCTTC	CASSTGPSGEQFF
14	TRBD1	TRBV6-5	many	TRBJ1-2	TGTGCCAGCAGTCATAATGCAGGGGGGCTGAGCTACACCTTC	CASSHNAGGLSYTF
12	.	TRBV7-6	.	TRBJ2-7	TGTGCCAGCAGCTTCCCAGGGTACGAGCAGTACTTC	CASSFPGYEQYF
14	.	TRBV7-3	many	TRBJ2-1	TGTGCCAGCAGCTTACAAGTTGGGGGAAATGAGCAGTTCTTC	CASSLQVGGNEQFF
14	TRBD1	TRBV15	many	TRBJ1-5	TGTGCCACCAGCAGTAGGGACAGGCAGCAGCCCCAGCATTTT	CATSSRDRQQPQHF
11	.	TRBV20-1	.	TRBJ2-3	TGCAGTGCTACATATGCAGATACGCAGTATTTT	CSATYADTQYF
15	.	TRBV7-9	many	TRBJ2-1	TGTGCCAGCAGCCGACAGGTAACCTCCTACAATGAGCAGTTCTTC	CASSRQVTSYNEQFF
13	.	TRBV7-3	many	TRBJ2-2	TGTGCCAGCAGCTTAATGGTCGGCGGGGAGCTGTTTTTT	CASSLMVGGELFF
14	.	TRBV20-1	many	TRBJ2-1	TGCAGTGCTTCAGGGGGGCCGGGGCTGAATGAGCAGTTCTTC	CSASGGPGLNEQFF
13	.	TRBV20-1	many	TRBJ1-3	TGCAGTGCTAGTGCTGGGTATGGAAACACCATATATTTT	CSASAGYGNTIYF
12	.	TRBV7-2	many	TRBJ1-1	TGTGCCAGCACCCCCCAGGACACTGAAGCTTTCTTT	CASTPQDTEAFF
17	TRBD2	TRBV20-1	many	TRBJ2-3	TGCAGTGCTGAGGGGCGGGGGGCCCTCGGTGCAACAGATACGCAGTATTTT	CSAEGRGALGATDTQYF
16	TRBD2	TRBV6-2/TRBV6-3	many	TRBJ2-1	TGTGCCAGCAGTGCTCAGGGAACTAGCGCCTACAATGAGCAGTTCTTC	CASSAQGTSAYNEQFF
12	.	TRBV6-5	many	TRBJ2-3	TGTGCCAGCAGTTTCTCTGACCGGACGCAGTATTTT	CASSFSDRTQYF
14	TRBD1	TRBV28	.	TRBJ2-1	TGTGCCAGCAGAAGACAGGGGGCCTACAATGAGCAGTTCTTC	CASRRQGAYNEQFF
17	TRBD1	TRBV10-3	many	TRBJ1-3	TGTGCCATCAGGCATTCCGGGACAGGGGGCTCTGGAAACACCATATATTTT	CAIRHSGTGGSGNTIYF
15	TRBD1	TRBV2	many	TRBJ1-1	TGTGCCAGCAGTGAAGCCAGGGGGGCGAGGACTGAAGCTTTCTTT	CASSEARGARTEAFF
17	.	TRBV10-2	many	TRBJ2-3	TGCGCCAGCAGTGACCCCCCTACTAGTGGCTCGAGAGATACGCAGTATTTT	CASSDPPTSGSRDTQYF
17	TRBD2	TRBV20-1	many	TRBJ2-1	TGCAGTGCTCTTTCCCCCGGACTAGCGGGGGGGAATACCGAGCAGTTCTTC	CSALSPGLAGGNTEQFF
15	.	TRBV4-3	medium-sized	TRBJ2-1	TGCGCCAGCAGCCAAGAACTTAATTCCTACAATGAGCAGTTCTTC	CASSQELNSYNEQFF
15	.	TRBV9	many	TRBJ2-3	TGTGCCAGCAGCCCCCAGGACGGCGGGTTTGATACGCAGTATTTT	CASSPQDGGFDTQYF
12	.	TRBV20-1	medium-sized	TRBJ1-5	TGCAGTGCTGGGACGCTCAATCAGCCCCAGCATTTT	CSAGTLNQPQHF
13	.	TRBV12-3/TRBV12-4	many	TRBJ2-1	TGTGCCAGCAGTTTAATCAGTTACAATGAGCAGTTCTTC	CASSLISYNEQFF
16	TRBD1	TRBV4-1	many	TRBJ1-2	TGCGCCAGCAGCCAAGTAGGGACAGGGGGCCTCTATGGCTACACCTTC	CASSQVGTGGLYGYTF
16	.	TRBV7-8	many	TRBJ2-7	TGTGCCAGCTCACTTCTAGCGGGACAGGGGTTTCACGAGCAGTACTTC	CASSLLAGQGFHEQYF
14	TRBD1	TRBV7-2	many	TRBJ1-4	TGTGCCATTGGACAGGGGCCGACTAATGAAAAACTGTTTTTT	CAIGQGPTNEKLFF
15	TRBD1	TRBV10-3	many	TRBJ2-2	TGTGCCATCAGTGAGTCCTGGACAGGGACCGGGGAGCTGTTTTTT	CAISESWTGTGELFF
13	.	TRBV10-3	many	TRBJ1-4	TGTGCCATCAAACCCGCAACTAATGAAAAACTGTTTTTT	CAIKPATNEKLFF
16	.	TRBV7-2	many	TRBJ2-1	TGTGCCAGCAGCTTTACAGGGTCGCTCAACTACAATGAGCAGTTCTTC	CASSFTGSLNYNEQFF
16	TRBD2	TRBV7-3	many	TRBJ2-3	TGTGCCAGCAGCCCTTTTCGGCGGGGGGAAACAGATACGCAGTATTTT	CASSPFRRGETDTQYF
16	.	TRBV5-8	many	TRBJ2-1	TGTGCCAGCAGCTTGCTCAGCAGGACAGTTGGTCCTGAGCAGTTCTTC	CASSLLSRTVGPEQFF
15	.	TRBV7-2	many	TRBJ2-7	TGTGCCAGCAGCTTCGATGACAGACGGGGCAACGAGCAGTACTTC	CASSFDDRRGNEQYF
15	.	TRBV19	many	TRBJ1-5	TGTGCCAGTAGTATTACGTGGCAGGGCAATCAGCCCCAGCATTTT	CASSITWQGNQPQHF
13	.	TRBV20-1	medium-sized	TRBJ1-3	TGCAGTGCTAGGACGTCAGGAGGAAACACCATATATTTT	CSARTSGGNTIYF
13	.	TRBV5-1	many	TRBJ1-5	TGCGCCAGCAGCCCGGGGTCCAATCAGCCCCAGCATTTT	CASSPGSNQPQHF
16	.	TRBV2	many	TRBJ2-3	TGTGCCAGCACAGGAGGGAGGGGGAGCACCACAGATACGCAGTATTTT	CASTGGRGSTTDTQYF
12	TRBD1	TRBV25-1	many	TRBJ1-1	TGTGCCAGCAGTGACGGGGACAGGTTAGCTTTCTTT	CASSDGDRLAFF
13	.	TRBV19	many	TRBJ2-3	TGTGCCAGTAGTTCGGTCCTTGACGATACGCAGTATTTT	CASSSVLDDTQYF
13	TRBD1	TRBV25-1	many	TRBJ1-2	TGTGCCAGCATGGCACAGGGGAACTATGGCTACACCTTC	CASMAQGNYGYTF
17	.	TRBV20-1	many	TRBJ1-1	TGCAGTGCTAGCCCAACAGGGTCCGGGGCCTTGAACACTGAAGCTTTCTTT	CSASPTGSGALNTEAFF
13	.	TRBV5-1	many	TRBJ2-2	TGCGCCAGCAGCTTTTCCGAAACCGGGGAGCTGTTTTTT	CASSFSETGELFF
15	TRBD1	TRBV7-3	few	TRBJ2-1	TGTGCCAGCAGCATGACAGGGCCCCCCTACAATGAGCAGTTCTTC	CASSMTGPPYNEQFF
17	TRBD1	TRBV7-2	many	TRBJ2-7	TGTGCCAGCAGCTTATCGTTCCCGGGACAGGGTGGCTACGAGCAGTACTTC	CASSLSFPGQGGYEQYF
12	.	TRBV7-9	many	TRBJ1-1	TGTGCCAGCAGCTTAGACGGGAATGAAGCTTTCTTT	CASSLDGNEAFF
12	.	TRBV29-1	many	TRBJ2-7	TGCAGCGCTTCCCACGGTGTCTACGAGCAGTACTTC	CSASHGVYEQYF
16	.	TRBV30	many	TRBJ2-2	TGTGCCTGGTTCCCAAGGGGACGGCAGAACACCGGGGAGCTGTTTTTT	CAWFPRGRQNTGELFF
18	TRBD1	TRBV28	many	TRBJ1-5	TGTGCCAGCAGTGGGACAGGGGGGACTGGTTATAGCAATCAGCCCCAGCATTTT	CASSGTGGTGYSNQPQHF
16	TRBD2	TRBV4-2	few	TRBJ2-7	TGTGCCAGCAGCCAGGAAAGCGGGGGGGCCTTCTACGAGCAGTACTTC	CASSQESGGAFYEQYF
14	.	TRBV7-8	many	TRBJ2-2	TGTGCCAGCAGCCCCGGGATACCCACCGGGGAGCTGTTTTTT	CASSPGIPTGELFF